This T cell receptor beta chain comes out of a study of CD8 T cells in ankylosing spondylitis. General study findings and limits: With a CD8+ phenotype, disease-linked clones were relatively rare in peripheral blood. Roughly eight highly homologous variants made up a TCR beta motif that seemed to typify ankylosing spondylitis blood.

The germline CDR1 and CDR2 sequences are SGDLS and YYNGEE. This CDR3 region has 15 residues. Trimming removed 3 bases from V and 6 bases from J; junction bases left unmatched: 6. MiXCR, run by TCRdb on the 5' RACE reads, gives a single entry per CDR3 protein. Of about 39,000 distinct CDR3 sequences in the sample, roughly 3% were seen once. This clonotype was found many times. Its antigen is undetermined. The chain links TRBV9 to TRBJ2-1, with 10 nucleotides matching TRBD2. Sequencing used blood, either unsorted or a sorted T cell fraction (not recorded which). The receptor's source is a male donor with ankylosing spondylitis or in good health (not recorded which). This chain's CDR3 is CASSAKAGGGNEQFF. The CDR3, as DNA: TGTGCCAGCAGCGCGAAAGCGGGAGGGGGCAATGAGCAGTTCTTC.